The 31 T cell receptor beta chains reported below all come from one sample, sequenced in a study of T cell responses to AZD1222 COVID-19 vaccine. Generated by immunoSEQ multiplex PCR, the TCRdb table keeps only in-frame clones and is missing some. The sample contains some 150,000 clones, 85% to 90% of which appear only once. The sequencing used peripheral blood, collected 28 days after the second AZD1222 dose. The receptors stem from an adult who received the AZD1222 COVID-19 vaccine.

The chain employs TRBV4-3 and TRBJ1-1; TRBD1 agrees at 7 bases. CDR1 and CDR2 from the germline V gene are LGHNA and YSLEER. The length of the CDR3 is 13 residues. V shed 5 bases, J shed 6 bases, and the junction held 6 bases outside the gene matches. The CDR3 sequence: CASSDRQGAEAFF. DNA for the CDR3: TGCGCCAGCAGCGATAGACAGGGAGCTGAAGCTTTCTTT.

This clone showed up just once. This chain connects TRBV7-8 to TRBJ1-1, with D possibly being TRBD1 (6 bases). Germline V gene sequence: CDR1 SGHVS, CDR2 FQNEAQ. The V and J ends lost 0 bases and 2 bases respectively, with 16 bases between them. The CDR3 has 17 amino acids. The CDR3 nucleotides are TGTGCCAGCAGCTTAGCAAGGGGGGCGCGGGTAAACACTGAAGCTTTCTTT. It translates to CASSLARGARVNTEAFF. The full variable domain, with the rest looked up from reference TRBV7-8 and TRBJ1-1, is GAGVSQSPRYKVAKRGQDVALRCDPISGHVSLFWYQQALGQGPEFLTYFQNEAQLDKSGLPSDRFFAERPEGSVSTLKIQRTQQEDSAVYLCASSLARGARVNTEAFFGQGTRLTVV.

The genes are TRBV3-1 (or the pseudogene TRBV3-2) and TRBJ2-7; D ambiguous. The CDR3 spans 13 residues. The germline V and J ends were trimmed by 1 base and 0 bases, with 4 bases remaining between them. Germline V lookup: CDR1 LGHDT, CDR2 YNNKEL (reference sequence). This chain's CDR3 is CASSQGLSYEQYF. For the CDR3, the DNA is TGTGCCAGCAGCCAAGGACTCTCCTACGAGCAGTACTTC.

The DNA for the CDR3 is TGTGCCAGCAGCTTGGGGGGGCTGGCTCTGGTCACTGAAGCTTTCTTT. Translated, it gives CASSLGGLALVTEAFF. V usage is TRBV5-4 and J usage is TRBJ1-1; the D gene is possibly TRBD1 (6 bases). The V gene's germline CDR1 is SGHNT and CDR2 YYREEE (reference sequence). With 0 bases removed from V and 4 bases from J, the gap between germline ends came to 16 bases. This CDR3 has 16 residues.

The chain links TRBV7-2 to TRBJ2-3; 8 bases align to TRBD1. V was clipped by 5 bases and J by 3 bases; unmatched bases: 13. Looked up from germline, CDR1 is SGHTA and CDR2 is FQGNSA. The CDR3 is 17 amino acids. The DNA for the CDR3 is TGTGCCAGCAGCCCCATCTCAGGGGGCCCCAGGACAGATACGCAGTATTTT. Translated, it gives CASSPISGGPRTDTQYF.

This clone was detected a few times. V usage is TRBV5-5 and J usage is TRBJ2-3; TRBD1 agrees at 9 bases. The CDR3 loop spans 18 amino acids. V lost 4 bases and J lost 2; bases outside the gene matches: 14. Germline lookup yields CDR1 SGHKS and CDR2 YYEKEE (reference sequence). The CDR3 protein is CASSRLHRDRVSTDTQYF. The CDR3 bases are TGTGCCAGCAGCAGATTACACCGGGACAGGGTGTCCACAGATACGCAGTATTTT.

Only a few counts were recorded for this clone. Within the sample, other DNA sequences also encode this same CDR3. The chain couples TRBV6-5 to TRBJ2-7; D possibly matches TRBD1 or TRBD2 (5 bases each). The length of the CDR3 is 15 residues. Germline assignment: CDR1 MNHEY and CDR2 SVGAGI. The V end was cut by 6 bases, the J end by 1 base, with 16 bases between. The CDR3 DNA is TGTGCCAGCAGCCAACGGGACGGAAAGTCCTACGAGCAGTACTTC. It encodes CASSQRDGKSYEQYF.

This chain uses TRBV7-2 with TRBJ2-7, with D unresolved. Germline V gene data show CDR1 as SGHTA and CDR2 as FQGNSA. Between the trimmed V and J ends, which lost 5 bases and 3 bases, there was a span of 11 bases. There are 13 residues in the CDR3. The CDR3 DNA sequence: TGTGCCAGCAGCCGCACGGGCGTCTACGAGCAGTACTTC. Protein: CASSRTGVYEQYF.

The chain uses TRBV5-6 and TRBJ1-2; D is unresolved. Germline loops: CDR1 SGHDT, CDR2 YYEEEE. The CDR3 spans 11 residues. Deletions cut 2 bases from V and 7 bases from J, with 6 bases between. The CDR3: CASSFVSGYTF. The CDR3, as DNA: TGTGCCAGCAGCTTTGTCTCTGGCTACACCTTC. The full variable domain, rest sourced from reference TRBV5-6 and TRBJ1-2, is DAGVTQSPTHLIKTRGQQVTLRCSPKSGHDTVSWYQQALGQGPQFIFQYYEEEERQRGNFPDRFSGHQFPNYSSELNVNALLLGDSALYLCASSFVSGYTFGSGTRLTVV.

V gene TRBV19 combines with J gene TRBJ1-2, with a tentative D call TRBD1 (6 bases). Between the trimmed V and J ends, which lost 7 bases and 4 bases, there was a span of 19 bases. The CDR3 is made up of 15 amino acids. Looked up from germline, CDR1 is LNHDA and CDR2 is SQIVND (reference sequence). The CDR3: CASNEGGHGRYGYTF. The CDR3 nucleotides are TGTGCCAGTAACGAGGGGGGACACGGTCGCTATGGCTACACCTTC.

The V gene is TRBV7-9, the J gene TRBJ2-1; perhaps TRBD2 as D (5 bases). The CDR3 is made up of 12 amino acids. Per the germline V gene, CDR1 is SEHNR and CDR2 is FQNEAQ (reference sequence). Trimming cost V 5 bases and J 7 bases, with 9 bases left between them. The CDR3 DNA sequence: TGTGCCAGCAGCCTCACTAGGAATGAGCAGTTCTTC. It translates to CASSLTRNEQFF.

The chain has TRBV6-5 and TRBJ1-2; D may be TRBD1 (5 bases). Germline CDR1 is MNHEY and CDR2 is SVGAGI. Deletions cut 6 bases from V and 0 bases from J, with 11 bases between. This CDR3 region has 14 residues. The chain's CDR3 is CASSRATANYGYTF. For the CDR3, the DNA is TGTGCCAGCAGCAGGGCTACAGCTAACTATGGCTACACCTTC.

The V call is TRBV3-1 (or the pseudogene TRBV3-2), the J call TRBJ1-1; tentatively, D is TRBD1 (6 bases). Germline V gene lookup returns CDR1 LGHDT and CDR2 YNNKEL (reference sequence). The CDR3 is 15 amino acids. Trimming left V 4 bases short and J 0 bases short, with 12 bases between. As DNA, the CDR3 is TGTGCCAGCAGCCGCTCGGGACAACTGAACACTGAAGCTTTCTTT. It specifies CASSRSGQLNTEAFF.

The chain recombines TRBV23-1 with TRBJ1-6; the D gene is possibly TRBD1 (6 bases). TRBV23-1 carries the ORF label, with uncertain function. V shed 10 bases and J shed 6 bases, with 28 bases lying between them. The CDR3 runs to 18 residues. For the CDR3, the DNA is TGCGCCACCCTCAACGGCAGGGGTCTCTTATCTTTTAATTCACCCCTCCACTTT. Translating gives CATLNGRGLLSFNSPLHF.

The chain is built from TRBV28 and TRBJ1-4, with TRBD1 matching 7 bases. This CDR3 is built from 15 residues. Germline V gives CDR1 MDHEN, CDR2 SYDVKM. Germline trimming cut 6 bases from V and 1 base from J; bases unmatched to any gene: 5. The CDR3 nucleotides are TGTGCCAGCAGATCTCAGGGGGTAACTAATGAAAAACTGTTTTTT. Its protein is CASRSQGVTNEKLFF.

This chain connects TRBV28 to TRBJ2-7; D unresolved. Germline V gene lookup returns CDR1 MDHEN and CDR2 SYDVKM. The CDR3 is made up of 11 amino acids. Trimming left V 6 bases short and J 3 bases short, with 6 bases between. The CDR3 nucleotides are TGTGCCAGCAGAAGCTTCTACGAGCAGTACTTC. Protein sequence: CASRSFYEQYF. The complete variable domain, with remaining parts taken from reference TRBV28 and TRBJ2-7, reads DVKVTQSSRYLVKRTGEKVFLECVQDMDHENMFWYRQDPGLGLRLIYFSYDVKMKEKGDIPEGYSVSREKKERFSLILESASTNQTSMYLCASRSFYEQYFGPGTRLTVT.

This chain uses TRBV3-1 (or the pseudogene TRBV3-2) with TRBJ1-1; the D is unclear. V lost 2 bases, J lost 6 bases, and 7 bases lay in between. Per germline, CDR1 LGHDT and CDR2 YNNKEL (reference sequence). The CDR3 covers 12 residues. The CDR3 spells CASSQRTSEAFF. The CDR3 DNA sequence: TGTGCCAGCAGCCAAAGGACTTCTGAAGCTTTCTTT.

This clone was seen a handful of times. The V gene is TRBV6-2 or TRBV6-3, the J gene TRBJ1-2; D is unclear. Germline CDR1 reads MNHEY; CDR2 reads SVGEGT. V lost 2 bases and J 6 bases, leaving 10 bases between the germline ends. The CDR3 totals 13 residues. The CDR3 reads CASSYPDFDGYTF. CDR3 DNA sequence: TGTGCCAGCAGTTACCCAGATTTTGATGGCTACACCTTC.

This clone was counted a few times. The chain carries TRBV27 and TRBJ1-5, with TRBD1 matching 8 bases. This CDR3 is 15 amino acids long. The germline V gene encodes CDR1 MNHEY and CDR2 SMNVEV (reference sequence). V lost 4 bases, J lost 1 base, and 3 bases stayed unmatched. CDR3 amino acids: CASSSNRGSNQPQHF. The CDR3 nucleotides are TGTGCCAGCAGTTCAAACAGGGGGAGCAATCAGCCCCAGCATTTT.

The gene calls are TRBV2 and TRBJ2-2; no definite D call. The V end was cut by 0 bases, the J end by 1 base, with 6 bases between. The V gene's germline CDR1 is SNHLY and CDR2 FYNNEI. The CDR3 extends over 15 amino acids. CDR3: CASSEALRNTGELFF. CDR3 sequence (DNA): TGTGCCAGCAGTGAAGCGTTGCGGAACACCGGGGAGCTGTTTTTT. The full variable domain, rest sourced from reference TRBV2 and TRBJ2-2, is EPEVTQTPSHQVTQMGQEVILRCVPISNHLYFYWYRQILGQKVEFLVSFYNNEISEKSEIFDDQFSVERPDGSNFTLKIRSTKLEDSAMYFCASSEALRNTGELFFGEGSRLTVL.

The chain uses TRBV6-6 and TRBJ2-7; 10 bases agree with TRBD2. The germline V gene encodes CDR1 MNHNY and CDR2 SVGAGI (reference sequence). CDR3 length equals 15 residues. J gave up 3 bases and V 0 bases, and 2 bases lay outside the gene matches. CDR3 sequence: CASSYSIAGGYEQYF. CDR3 coding DNA: TGTGCCAGCAGTTACTCGATAGCGGGGGGCTACGAGCAGTACTTC.

This chain joins TRBV19 and TRBJ1-5; weak D call: TRBD1 (5 bases). Germline values: CDR1 LNHDA, CDR2 SQIVND (reference sequence). This CDR3 region has 17 residues. V was trimmed by 7 bases and J by 4 bases, leaving 23 bases between them. The CDR3 DNA reads TGTGCCAGTATCAAGAGTCAGGGTGGGGGTTTAAATCAGCCCCAGCATTTT. Residues: CASIKSQGGGLNQPQHF.

The chain links TRBV21-1 to TRBJ1-2. TRBV21-1 is marked as a pseudogene. This CDR3 is 11 amino acids long. The CDR3 nucleotides read TGTGCCAGCAGCAAAGAGGATGGCTACACCTTC. Protein sequence: CASSKEDGYTF.

The chain joins TRBV4-3 to TRBJ1-6, with D maybe TRBD1 (5 bases). Trimming pared 4 bases from V and 11 bases from J, leaving 18 bases between. The CDR3 contains 15 residues. CDR1 and CDR2 from the germline V gene are LGHNA and YSLEER. DNA for the CDR3: TGCGCCAGCAGCCCCAGTCCAGGCGTAGGGGCACCCCTCCACTTT. Its protein product is CASSPSPGVGAPLHF.

The genes are TRBV6-1 and TRBJ1-2; D is possibly TRBD1 (6 bases). Trimming stripped 2 bases from V and 7 bases from J, with 14 bases between. The CDR3 sequence is 14 residues long. From germline, CDR1 is MNHNS and CDR2 SASEGT. This CDR3 reads CASSELTGIGGYTF. Written as DNA, the CDR3 is TGTGCCAGCAGTGAACTCACAGGGATTGGTGGCTACACCTTC.

This clone was recorded many times. The V call is TRBV3-1 (or the pseudogene TRBV3-2), the J call TRBJ2-6, with TRBD1 matching 9 bases. Germline CDR1 and CDR2: LGHDT and YNNKEL (reference sequence). The J segment lost 0 bases and the V segment lost 4 bases, leaving 10 bases of the junction unmatched. This CDR3 contains 19 residues. Written as DNA, the CDR3 is TGTGCCAGCAGCCGAACCGGGGACAGGGATTACTCTGGGGCCAACGTCCTGACTTTC. This encodes CASSRTGDRDYSGANVLTF.

This clone was seen a single time. This rearrangement joins TRBV24-1 to TRBJ2-2; D not certain. This CDR3 contains 15 residues. Trimming took 1 base from V and 8 from J, leaving 13 bases between them. Germline CDR1 reads KGHDR; CDR2 reads SFDVKD. The CDR3 spells CATSDFLTTTGELFF. In DNA form, the CDR3 reads TGTGCCACCAGTGATTTCCTTACTACGACTGGGGAGCTGTTTTTT.

The chain has TRBV9 and TRBJ1-2; D is ambiguous. V lost 0 bases and J 1 base, leaving 7 bases between the germline ends. CDR3 length equals 14 residues. Germline V lookup: CDR1 SGDLS, CDR2 YYNGEE. The DNA of the CDR3 is TGTGCCAGCAGCGTAGGGCGTTTTAACTATGGCTACACCTTC. Residues: CASSVGRFNYGYTF.

The chain uses TRBV7-2 and TRBJ2-1, with 14 positions matching TRBD2. CDR1 is SGHTA, CDR2 FQGNSA, per germline. CDR3 size: 17 residues. J gave up 7 bases and V 0 bases, and 5 bases lay outside the gene matches. The CDR3 DNA is TGTGCCAGCAGCTTAGCGCTGGGACTAGCGGGAGAAAATGAGCAGTTCTTC. Translating it yields CASSLALGLAGENEQFF.

J is TRBJ1-2 and V is TRBV19; D might be TRBD1 (5 bases). From germline, CDR1 is LNHDA and CDR2 SQIVND (reference sequence). V lost 10 bases to trimming and J lost 6 bases, with 15 bases between them. This CDR3 spans 12 amino acids. CDR3 in amino acids: CATPGLLDGYTF. The CDR3 DNA sequence: TGTGCCACCCCGGGACTACTTGATGGCTACACCTTC.

The chain combines TRBV7-8 with TRBJ2-7; a possible D gene is TRBD1 (6 bases). Germline values: CDR1 SGHVS, CDR2 FQNEAQ. The CDR3 loop spans 15 amino acids. The V gene lost 5 bases and the J gene lost 5 bases, with 19 bases spanning the gap. This CDR3 reads CASSTTRGYQDEQYF. DNA for the CDR3: TGTGCCAGCAGCACCACCAGGGGCTATCAGGACGAGCAGTACTTC. Using reference TRBV7-8 and TRBJ2-7 for the parts outside the CDR3, the full variable domain is GAGVSQSPRYKVAKRGQDVALRCDPISGHVSLFWYQQALGQGPEFLTYFQNEAQLDKSGLPSDRFFAERPEGSVSTLKIQRTQQEDSAVYLCASSTTRGYQDEQYFGPGTRLTVT.